Listed below are T cell receptor beta chains from one sample, sequenced in a study of blood T cell repertoires in COVID-19. The assay was immunoSEQ multiplex PCR, and TCRdb's table has in-frame clones only and misses some. Among about 150,000 clones listed, approximately 80% were seen once. What was sequenced was peripheral blood. The receptors were sampled from a woman in her sixties with COVID-19, enrolled during active disease. Both conserved end residues are part of each CDR3. The order of the fields is D gene, V gene, J gene, clone size, CDR3 protein, CDR3 DNA. D genes are given only for firm matches. A clone size is listed for some rows: how often the clone was seen (once, few, many), or a class if it is expanded.

D gene: TRBD1; V gene: TRBV18; J gene: TRBJ2-7; clone size: .; CDR3 protein: CASSSQGRDEQYF; CDR3 DNA: TGTGCCAGCTCCTCACAGGGGCGAGACGAGCAGTACTTC
D gene: .; V gene: TRBV19; J gene: TRBJ2-1; clone size: .; CDR3 protein: CASSWGGISYNEQFF; CDR3 DNA: TGTGCCAGTAGTTGGGGCGGGATCTCCTACAATGAGCAGTTCTTC
D gene: .; V gene: TRBV2; J gene: TRBJ2-2; clone size: .; CDR3 protein: CASSLGEGGELFF; CDR3 DNA: TGTGCCAGCAGCCTCGGCGAGGGCGGGGAGCTGTTTTTT
D gene: .; V gene: TRBV18; J gene: TRBJ1-1; clone size: .; CDR3 protein: CASSPNSGNTEAFF; CDR3 DNA: TGTGCCAGCTCACCAAATTCCGGGAACACTGAAGCTTTCTTT
D gene: .; V gene: TRBV18; J gene: TRBJ1-6; clone size: .; CDR3 protein: CASSPPTGSGSPLHF; CDR3 DNA: TGTGCCAGCTCACCACCCACAGGGTCGGGTTCACCCCTCCACTTT
D gene: .; V gene: TRBV6-5; J gene: TRBJ1-4; clone size: .; CDR3 protein: CASSYSGGTDEKLFF; CDR3 DNA: TGTGCCAGCAGTTACTCAGGGGGTACGGATGAAAAACTGTTTTTT
D gene: .; V gene: TRBV5-1; J gene: TRBJ1-2; clone size: .; CDR3 protein: CASKQGRPLSEGYTF; CDR3 DNA: TGCGCCAGCAAGCAGGGGCGCCCCCTGTCCGAGGGCTACACCTTC
D gene: .; V gene: TRBV5-5; J gene: TRBJ1-3; clone size: .; CDR3 protein: CASSLSAPGYGGNTIYF; CDR3 DNA: TGTGCCAGCAGCTTGTCCGCTCCGGGTTATGGGGGAAACACCATATATTTT
D gene: .; V gene: TRBV4-2; J gene: TRBJ1-5; clone size: .; CDR3 protein: CASSQTGSISNQPQHF; CDR3 DNA: TGTGCCAGCAGCCAAACAGGGAGTATCAGCAATCAGCCCCAGCATTTT
D gene: TRBD2; V gene: TRBV5-1; J gene: TRBJ2-3; clone size: many; CDR3 protein: CASSWGLAEDTQYF; CDR3 DNA: TGCGCCAGCAGCTGGGGACTAGCAGAGGATACGCAGTATTTT
D gene: TRBD1; V gene: TRBV6-5; J gene: TRBJ2-3; clone size: .; CDR3 protein: CASSPGQVERKYF; CDR3 DNA: TGTGCCAGCAGCCCAGGACAGGTGGAGAGGAAGTATTTT
D gene: .; V gene: TRBV19; J gene: TRBJ1-1; clone size: .; CDR3 protein: CASSIQSPNTEAFF; CDR3 DNA: TGTGCCAGTAGTATACAGTCTCCGAACACTGAAGCTTTCTTT
D gene: .; V gene: TRBV5-1; J gene: TRBJ1-1; clone size: .; CDR3 protein: CASSLGSGVMNTEAFF; CDR3 DNA: TGCGCCAGCAGCTTGGGTTCGGGAGTAATGAACACTGAAGCTTTCTTT
D gene: TRBD1; V gene: TRBV7-8; J gene: TRBJ1-1; clone size: .; CDR3 protein: CASSLEGTGNTEAFF; CDR3 DNA: TGTGCCAGCAGCTTAGAAGGGACAGGGAACACTGAAGCTTTCTTT
D gene: TRBD1; V gene: TRBV6-1; J gene: TRBJ1-2; clone size: .; CDR3 protein: CASSDGQGYGYTF; CDR3 DNA: TGTGCCAGCAGTGATGGACAGGGCTATGGCTACACCTTC
D gene: .; V gene: TRBV7-2; J gene: TRBJ1-6; clone size: .; CDR3 protein: CASSLGSSYNSPLHF; CDR3 DNA: TGTGCCAGCAGCTTAGGGAGCTCCTATAATTCACCCCTCCACTTT
D gene: TRBD1; V gene: TRBV25-1; J gene: TRBJ2-5; clone size: few; CDR3 protein: CASSELGQGKETQYF; CDR3 DNA: TGTGCCAGCAGTGAACTCGGACAGGGTAAAGAGACCCAGTACTTC
D gene: TRBD1; V gene: TRBV5-4; J gene: TRBJ1-2; clone size: few; CDR3 protein: CASKGQANPYGYTF; CDR3 DNA: TGTGCCAGCAAGGGACAGGCGAACCCCTATGGCTACACCTTC
D gene: TRBD1; V gene: TRBV18; J gene: TRBJ1-5; clone size: .; CDR3 protein: CASSQGAHSNQPQHF; CDR3 DNA: TGTGCCAGCTCACAGGGGGCACATAGCAATCAGCCCCAGCATTTT
D gene: TRBD1; V gene: TRBV3-1/TRBV3-2; J gene: TRBJ1-4; clone size: .; CDR3 protein: CASSQVTGGAGEKLFF; CDR3 DNA: TGTGCCAGCAGCCAAGTGACAGGGGGCGCAGGTGAAAAACTGTTTTTT
D gene: TRBD1; V gene: TRBV12-3/TRBV12-4; J gene: TRBJ1-3; clone size: .; CDR3 protein: CASRTGGGNTIYF; CDR3 DNA: TGTGCCAGCAGGACAGGGGGTGGAAACACCATATATTTT
D gene: .; V gene: TRBV21-1; J gene: TRBJ1-1; clone size: .; CDR3 protein: CASSKAGGEGRAEAFF; CDR3 DNA: TGTGCCAGCAGCAAAGCAGGGGGCGAAGGTCGCGCTGAAGCTTTCTTT
D gene: .; V gene: TRBV6-5; J gene: TRBJ1-1; clone size: once; CDR3 protein: CASRADKGKTEAFF; CDR3 DNA: TGTGCCAGCAGAGCGGATAAGGGAAAAACTGAAGCTTTCTTT
D gene: .; V gene: TRBV28; J gene: TRBJ1-2; clone size: .; CDR3 protein: CASSGGVGGYTF; CDR3 DNA: TGTGCCAGCAGTGGCGGGGTAGGCGGCTACACCTTC
D gene: .; V gene: TRBV9; J gene: TRBJ1-1; clone size: .; CDR3 protein: CASSQEAGKNTEAFF; CDR3 DNA: TGTGCCAGCAGCCAAGAAGCGGGGAAGAACACTGAAGCTTTCTTT
D gene: TRBD1; V gene: TRBV24-1; J gene: TRBJ1-1; clone size: .; CDR3 protein: CATSPGTGLNTEAFF; CDR3 DNA: TGTGCCACCAGTCCCGGGACAGGACTGAACACTGAAGCTTTCTTT
D gene: TRBD1; V gene: TRBV19; J gene: TRBJ1-1; clone size: .; CDR3 protein: CASSRTGGRENTEAFF; CDR3 DNA: TGTGCCAGTAGTCGCACAGGGGGCAGAGAAAACACTGAAGCTTTCTTT
D gene: .; V gene: TRBV18; J gene: TRBJ2-7; clone size: .; CDR3 protein: CASSPGLTNPEQYF; CDR3 DNA: TGTGCCAGCTCACCGGGACTTACGAATCCAGAGCAGTACTTC
D gene: TRBD1; V gene: TRBV3-1/TRBV3-2; J gene: TRBJ1-2; clone size: .; CDR3 protein: CASSQERDSYHTF; CDR3 DNA: TGTGCCAGCAGCCAAGAACGGGACAGTTATCACACCTTC
D gene: TRBD1; V gene: TRBV7-8; J gene: TRBJ1-2; clone size: .; CDR3 protein: CASSLAGTGGLYGYTF; CDR3 DNA: TGTGCCAGCAGCTTAGCGGGGACAGGGGGCCTCTATGGCTACACCTTC
D gene: .; V gene: TRBV12-3/TRBV12-4; J gene: TRBJ1-5; clone size: .; CDR3 protein: CASSLDRDQPQHF; CDR3 DNA: TGTGCCAGCAGTTTAGATCGGGATCAGCCCCAGCATTTT
D gene: TRBD1; V gene: TRBV11-2; J gene: TRBJ1-6; clone size: .; CDR3 protein: CASSPDRVRNSPLHF; CDR3 DNA: TGTGCCAGCAGTCCGGACAGGGTGAGGAATTCACCCCTCCACTTT
D gene: TRBD1; V gene: TRBV12-3/TRBV12-4; J gene: TRBJ1-2; clone size: .; CDR3 protein: CASLQGANYGYTF; CDR3 DNA: TGTGCCAGCCTCCAGGGGGCTAACTATGGCTACACCTTC
D gene: .; V gene: TRBV7-8; J gene: TRBJ2-3; clone size: .; CDR3 protein: CASSLGVGGLTDTQYF; CDR3 DNA: TGTGCCAGCAGCTTAGGAGTCGGGGGGCTCACAGATACGCAGTATTTT
D gene: TRBD1; V gene: TRBV12-5; J gene: TRBJ1-1; clone size: .; CDR3 protein: CASGLVLGQGSEAFF; CDR3 DNA: TGTGCTAGTGGTTTGGTACTGGGACAGGGGTCTGAAGCTTTCTTT
D gene: .; V gene: TRBV5-4; J gene: TRBJ2-1; clone size: .; CDR3 protein: CASTRGTSSYNEQFF; CDR3 DNA: TGTGCCAGCACTAGGGGTACGAGCTCCTACAATGAGCAGTTCTTC
D gene: TRBD2; V gene: TRBV19; J gene: TRBJ2-5; clone size: .; CDR3 protein: CASSVAGGSGRETQYF; CDR3 DNA: TGTGCCAGTAGTGTAGCGGGGGGCTCAGGGCGAGAGACCCAGTACTTC
D gene: TRBD1; V gene: TRBV5-1; J gene: TRBJ2-2; clone size: .; CDR3 protein: CASSTGQGLNTGELFF; CDR3 DNA: TGCGCCAGCAGCACGGGACAGGGGTTAAACACCGGGGAGCTGTTTTTT
D gene: .; V gene: TRBV18; J gene: TRBJ1-1; clone size: few; CDR3 protein: CASSLYPLAEAFF; CDR3 DNA: TGTGCCAGCTCACTCTACCCTCTTGCTGAAGCTTTCTTT
D gene: TRBD2; V gene: TRBV4-2; J gene: TRBJ2-1; clone size: .; CDR3 protein: CASRGTSGYNEQFF; CDR3 DNA: TGTGCCAGCAGGGGGACTAGCGGCTACAATGAGCAGTTCTTC
D gene: TRBD1; V gene: TRBV7-8; J gene: TRBJ2-7; clone size: .; CDR3 protein: CASSLVGTGRDEQYF; CDR3 DNA: TGTGCCAGCAGCTTAGTCGGGACAGGTAGGGACGAGCAGTACTTC
D gene: TRBD1; V gene: TRBV6-5; J gene: TRBJ1-4; clone size: .; CDR3 protein: CASSLTGGGNEKLFF; CDR3 DNA: TGTGCCAGCAGTCTTACAGGGGGTGGGAATGAAAAACTGTTTTTT
D gene: .; V gene: TRBV13; J gene: TRBJ2-1; clone size: .; CDR3 protein: CASSFGNEQFF; CDR3 DNA: TGTGCCAGCAGCTTCGGGAATGAGCAGTTCTTC
D gene: .; V gene: TRBV11-2; J gene: TRBJ1-3; clone size: .; CDR3 protein: CASRTGWASGNTIYF; CDR3 DNA: TGTGCCAGCAGGACAGGCTGGGCTTCTGGAAACACCATATATTTT
D gene: .; V gene: TRBV4-1; J gene: TRBJ1-2; clone size: .; CDR3 protein: CASSQEVTGIGYGYTF; CDR3 DNA: TGCGCCAGCAGCCAAGAAGTAACGGGGATAGGGTATGGCTACACCTTC
D gene: .; V gene: TRBV19; J gene: TRBJ2-2; clone size: .; CDR3 protein: CASTGTGAGRELFF; CDR3 DNA: TGTGCCAGTACTGGAACGGGAGCCGGCCGGGAGCTGTTTTTT
D gene: .; V gene: TRBV14; J gene: TRBJ1-6; clone size: .; CDR3 protein: CASSHPTGRNSPLHF; CDR3 DNA: TGTGCCAGCAGCCACCCGACAGGCAGAAATTCACCCCTCCACTTT
D gene: TRBD2; V gene: TRBV3-1/TRBV3-2; J gene: TRBJ2-5; clone size: .; CDR3 protein: CASSLAGLASGETQYF; CDR3 DNA: TGTGCCAGCAGCTTGGCCGGACTAGCGAGTGGGGAGACCCAGTACTTC
D gene: .; V gene: TRBV9; J gene: TRBJ1-2; clone size: .; CDR3 protein: CASSSLWGGGRYTF; CDR3 DNA: TGTGCCAGCAGCTCCTTATGGGGCGGAGGGCGCTACACCTTC
D gene: .; V gene: TRBV21-1; J gene: TRBJ2-1; clone size: few; CDR3 protein: CASSIERSLPPHEQFF; CDR3 DNA: TGTGCCAGCAGCATAGAAAGATCCCTCCCTCCCCATGAGCAGTTCTTC